Shown below are 11 T cell receptor beta chains from a single sample sequenced in a study of T cells in localized non-small cell lung cancer. TCRdb's copy holds only in-frame clones and misses some; the assay was immunoSEQ multiplex PCR. The data show 45,000 to 55,000 clones, approximately 77% seen once. This specimen was peripheral blood, taken before any cancer treatment. The receptors were sampled from a man between 40 and 70 years old with stage I squamous cell lung carcinoma.

The chain is built from TRBV5-1 and TRBJ1-6; 7 nucleotides agree with TRBD1. Unmatched junction bases numbered 8, after V lost 2 bases and J lost 9 bases. CDR3 length equals 15 residues. Germline CDR1 SGHRS, CDR2 YFSETQ. The CDR3 coding sequence is TGCGCCAGCAGCTTTGTGACAGGGAATACTTCACCCCTCCACTTT. Its translation is CASSFVTGNTSPLHF.

This chain connects TRBV18 to TRBJ1-1, with D hard to call. V lost 3 bases to trimming and J lost 3 bases, with 5 bases between them. The CDR3 consists of 12 residues. Per the germline V gene, CDR1 is KGHSH and CDR2 is LQKENI. The CDR3 DNA reads TGTGCCAGCTCACCGGATGACACTGAAGCTTTCTTT. It is translated as CASSPDDTEAFF.

This clone was counted a few times. The chain has TRBV11-2 and TRBJ1-1, with 11 bases matching TRBD1. This CDR3 has 14 residues. J was trimmed by 7 bases and V by 3 bases; bases with no gene match: 4. The germline CDR1 and CDR2 sequences are SGHAT and FQNNGV. The CDR3, as DNA: TGTGCCAGCAGCTTGGGACAGGGGGGAATTGAAGCTTTCTTT. It is translated as CASSLGQGGIEAFF.

The rearrangement joins TRBV5-5 to TRBJ1-3; no reliable D call. Germline CDR1 reads SGHKS; CDR2 reads YYEKEE (reference sequence). V lost 0 bases and J 11 bases, leaving 15 bases between the germline ends. The CDR3 sequence is 14 residues long. The CDR3 here is CASSLEVQGFAIYF. The CDR3 DNA follows: TGTGCCAGCAGCTTGGAGGTGCAAGGTTTCGCCATATATTTT.

The chain employs TRBV4-1 and TRBJ2-7; 9 bases are a match to TRBD1. There are 16 residues in the CDR3. Germline V gives CDR1 MGHRA, CDR2 YSYEKL. J was trimmed by 9 bases and V by 5 bases; bases with no gene match: 17. DNA for the CDR3: TGCGCCAGCAGCGAAAGAACGGGGACAGGGAATCGCGGGCAGTACTTC. Its protein is CASSERTGTGNRGQYF.

This rearrangement joins TRBV6-5 to TRBJ2-7, with a tentative D call TRBD2 (6 bases). The germline CDR1 and CDR2 sequences are MNHEY and SVGAGI. The V gene lost 2 bases and the J gene lost 9 bases, with 17 bases spanning the gap. This CDR3 is 14 amino acids long. The CDR3 nucleotides read TGTGCCAGCAGTTACGCTGGGTCGGGGGTCAGGCAGTACTTC. Its protein product is CASSYAGSGVRQYF.

The CDR3 DNA follows: TGTGCCAGCAGCGGGGACAGGGGCAATAATTCACCCCTCCACTTT. Translating gives CASSGDRGNNSPLHF. The genes are TRBV9 and TRBJ1-6, with 10 bases lining up with TRBD1. This CDR3 is 15 amino acids long. Germline V gene data show CDR1 as SGDLS and CDR2 as YYNGEE. With 3 bases clipped from V and 5 bases from J, the junction kept 2 bases outside the gene matches.

V usage is TRBV7-2 and J usage is TRBJ1-4; 8 bases align to TRBD1. Germline values: CDR1 SGHTA, CDR2 FQGNSA. The CDR3 is made up of 15 amino acids. V gave up 1 base and J gave up 7 bases; unmatched junction bases: 5. The CDR3 reads CASSLGVQGGEKLFF. CDR3 DNA sequence: TGTGCCAGCAGCTTAGGCGTACAGGGGGGTGAAAAACTGTTTTTT.

This clone was seen ten or more times. This sequence joins TRBV7-2 and TRBJ2-7, with D perhaps TRBD2 (6 bases). Looked up from germline, CDR1 is SGHTA and CDR2 is FQGNSA. This CDR3 spans 15 amino acids. V shed 1 base and J shed 5 bases, with 15 bases lying between them. The CDR3 DNA follows: TGTGCCAGCAGCTTAGGGGGTGGAGGGGCGGACGAGCAGTACTTC. Translation: CASSLGGGGADEQYF. The variable domain in full, with the rest retrieved from reference TRBV7-2 and TRBJ2-7, is GAGVSQSPSNKVTEKGKDVELRCDPISGHTALYWYRQSLGQGLEFLIYFQGNSAPDKSGLPSDRFSAERTGGSVSTLTIQRTQQEDSAVYLCASSLGGGGADEQYFGPGTRLTVT.

This chain joins TRBV4-1 and TRBJ1-2; the match to TRBD1 covers 7 bases. CDR3 length: 18 residues. V was pared by 1 base and J by 2 bases, with 13 bases of the junction left unmatched. Germline CDR1 is MGHRA and CDR2 is YSYEKL. The CDR3, as DNA: TGCGCCAGCAGCCAAGCACTGGAGGGGAAGGGACAGAACTATGGCTACACCTTC. Protein product: CASSQALEGKGQNYGYTF.

The chain couples TRBV25-1 to TRBJ2-1; 7 bases fit TRBD1. Germline trimming cut 4 bases from V and 0 bases from J; bases unmatched to any gene: 3. Germline V gene sequence: CDR1 MGHDK, CDR2 SYGVNS. The CDR3 length is 15 residues. The DNA for the CDR3 is TGTGCCAGCAGTGGCTACAGGGGCTCCTACAATGAGCAGTTCTTC. It yields the protein CASSGYRGSYNEQFF.